Listed below are T cell receptor beta chains from one sample, sequenced in a study of OX40 agonist ivuxolimab in advanced cancers. The protocol was immunoSEQ multiplex PCR, while the TCRdb copy is restricted to in-frame clones and leaves out a portion. Of some 20,000 clones listed, 75% to 90% are singletons. Sequencing was performed on CD4+ or CD8+ T cells sorted from blood, taken in a trial of the OX40 agonist ivuxolimab. Every receptor here comes from an adult with an advanced solid tumor such as melanoma, head and neck, liver or kidney cancer. Both conserved end residues are part of each CDR3. D genes are given only for firm matches. Size is omitted from some rows. Given values are once, few, many or a class for expanded clones.

TRBJ1-1 | TRBV6-1 | - | - | TGTGCCAGCAGTGTTGCGTCAGGGTTCCTCACTGAAGCTTTCTTT | CASSVASGFLTEAFF
TRBJ2-7 | TRBV5-4 | - | - | TGTGCCAGCAGCTCCGGGGTGGGCGCCTCCTACGAGCAGTACTTC | CASSSGVGASYEQYF
TRBJ2-2 | TRBV15 | TRBD2 | - | TGTGCCACCAGCAGGACTAGCGAAGGGGCCGGGGAGCTGTTTTTT | CATSRTSEGAGELFF
TRBJ2-1 | TRBV5-1 | TRBD2 | - | TGCGCCAGCAGCTTCCTAGCGGGCGGGAGGGCCGATGAGCAGTTCTTC | CASSFLAGGRADEQFF
TRBJ2-7 | TRBV30 | TRBD1 | - | TGTGCCTGGGACAGGGGGATAACCTACGAGCAGTACTTC | CAWDRGITYEQYF
TRBJ2-2 | TRBV2 | TRBD2 | - | TGTGCCAGCAGTGACCGGGGACTAGCGGGAACGTCCCCCGGGGAGCTGTTTTTT | CASSDRGLAGTSPGELFF
TRBJ1-2 | TRBV27 | TRBD1 | once | TGTGCCAGCAGTTTATCGGGACAGGGTATACGCTATGGCTACACCTTC | CASSLSGQGIRYGYTF
TRBJ2-7 | TRBV2 | TRBD2 | few | TGTGCCAGCAGACTAGCGGGAAACTACGAGCAGTACTTC | CASRLAGNYEQYF
TRBJ2-7 | TRBV27 | - | few | TGTGCCAGCAGCCCCGATAGGGCCCAGGGCTACGAGCAGTACTTC | CASSPDRAQGYEQYF
TRBJ2-1 | TRBV9 | TRBD2 | - | TGTGCCAGCAGCGTTCGGGCTAGCGGGTCTCTCTCCTACAATGAGCAGTTCTTC | CASSVRASGSLSYNEQFF
TRBJ1-5 | TRBV27 | - | - | TGTGCCAGCAGTTTAGGAGGGGATCAGCCCCAGCATTTT | CASSLGGDQPQHF
TRBJ2-1 | TRBV9 | - | - | TGTGCCAGCAGCACCTCAGGGGTGGCGGCCTCCTACAATGAGCAGTTCTTC | CASSTSGVAASYNEQFF
TRBJ1-2 | TRBV5-8 | - | - | TGTGCCAGCCCCCGGGACCTTTACACCTTC | CASPRDLYTF
TRBJ1-2 | TRBV25-1 | - | - | TGTGCCAGCAGGGGAGGGGTGGGGTATGGCTACACCTTC | CASRGGVGYGYTF
TRBJ2-4 | TRBV4-1 | - | few | TGCGCCAGCAGCCAAGAAGGATTTATCAAGCCAGGGAAAAACATTCAGTACTTC | CASSQEGFIKPGKNIQYF
TRBJ2-1 | TRBV5-6 | TRBD1 | few | TGTGCCAGCAGCTTGGGGGACAGGGGATTCAATGAGCAGTTCTTC | CASSLGDRGFNEQFF
TRBJ2-3 | TRBV19 | - | - | TGTGCCAGTACCCCGGCGCCTAGCACAGATACGCAGTATTTT | CASTPAPSTDTQYF
TRBJ1-4 | TRBV29-1 | - | - | TGCAGCGTCGAGACCAGGGACCCTAATGAAAAACTGTTTTTT | CSVETRDPNEKLFF
TRBJ1-5 | TRBV6-5 | - | - | TGTGCCAGCAGTGAATACGAAGGGATACCCCAGCATTTT | CASSEYEGIPQHF
TRBJ2-1 | TRBV7-9 | - | once | TGTGCCAGCAGCTTAGACCAGAACTCCTACAATGAGCAGTTCTTC | CASSLDQNSYNEQFF
TRBJ2-5 | TRBV28 | - | - | TGTGCCAGCAGTCCCGCCTCTGTTCTAGAGACCCAGTACTTC | CASSPASVLETQYF
TRBJ1-1 | TRBV29-1 | - | once | TGCAGCGTTGAAGATATCGCCCCAGGCGTGGGCACTGAAGCTTTCTTT | CSVEDIAPGVGTEAFF
TRBJ2-3 | TRBV9 | TRBD2 | - | TGTGCCAGCAGCCCCTCGGGGAGCGGGAGTATATCAGATACGCAGTATTTT | CASSPSGSGSISDTQYF
TRBJ2-7 | TRBV15 | - | - | TGTGCCACCAGCACCCGCATGGGTCGGGAGCAGTACTTC | CATSTRMGREQYF
TRBJ2-1 | TRBV4-1 | TRBD2 | - | TGCGCCAGCAGCCAACGAGAACTAGCGGTCAATGAGCAGTTCTTC | CASSQRELAVNEQFF
TRBJ2-3 | TRBV4-2 | TRBD2 | - | TGTGCCAGCAGCCAAGAGCGGGCGGGAGGGCCCTTAGATACGCAGTATTTT | CASSQERAGGPLDTQYF